This T cell receptor (beta chain) derives from a study of blood T cell repertoires in COVID-19. Clones were read by immunoSEQ multiplex PCR, and TCRdb kept only the in-frame ones, dropping some. The sample lists around 140,000 clones, 84% seen once, with roughly 10% in the top ten. In germline, CDR1 is MNHEY, CDR2 SMNVEV (reference sequence). This CDR3 spans 16 amino acids. The V gene lost 8 bases and the J gene lost 0 bases, with 14 bases spanning the gap. V gene TRBV27 combines with J gene TRBJ1-6; no clear D gene. The TCR comes from a man in his sixties with active or convalescent COVID-19. Sequencing used peripheral blood. The CDR3 loop is CASGLRGGSYNSPLHF. DNA for the CDR3: TGTGCCAGCGGGCTGCGGGGAGGCTCCTATAATTCACCCCTCCACTTT.